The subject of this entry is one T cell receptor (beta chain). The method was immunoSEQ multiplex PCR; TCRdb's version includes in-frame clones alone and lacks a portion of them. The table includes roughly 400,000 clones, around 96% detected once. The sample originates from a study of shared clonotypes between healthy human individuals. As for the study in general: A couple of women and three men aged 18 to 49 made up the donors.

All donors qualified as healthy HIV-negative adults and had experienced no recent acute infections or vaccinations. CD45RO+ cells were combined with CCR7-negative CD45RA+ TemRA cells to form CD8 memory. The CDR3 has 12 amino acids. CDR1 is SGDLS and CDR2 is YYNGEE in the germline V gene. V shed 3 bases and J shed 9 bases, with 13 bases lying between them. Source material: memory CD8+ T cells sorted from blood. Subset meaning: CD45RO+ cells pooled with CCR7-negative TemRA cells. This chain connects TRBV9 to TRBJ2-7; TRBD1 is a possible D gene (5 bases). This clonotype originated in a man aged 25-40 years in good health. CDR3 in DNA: TGTGCCAGCAGCGCCCAGGACACCCGGCAGTACTTC. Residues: CASSAQDTRQYF.